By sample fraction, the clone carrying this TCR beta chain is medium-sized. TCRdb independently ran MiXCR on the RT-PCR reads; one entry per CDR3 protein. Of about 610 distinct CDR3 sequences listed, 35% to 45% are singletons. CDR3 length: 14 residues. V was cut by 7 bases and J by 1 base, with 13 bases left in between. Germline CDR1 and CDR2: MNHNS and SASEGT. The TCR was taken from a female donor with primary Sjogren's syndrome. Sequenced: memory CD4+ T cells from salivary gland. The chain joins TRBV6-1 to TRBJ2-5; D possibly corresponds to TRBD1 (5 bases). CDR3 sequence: CASMRQKIQETQYF. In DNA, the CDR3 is TGTGCCAGCATGCGACAGAAGATCCAAGAGACCCAGTACTTC.